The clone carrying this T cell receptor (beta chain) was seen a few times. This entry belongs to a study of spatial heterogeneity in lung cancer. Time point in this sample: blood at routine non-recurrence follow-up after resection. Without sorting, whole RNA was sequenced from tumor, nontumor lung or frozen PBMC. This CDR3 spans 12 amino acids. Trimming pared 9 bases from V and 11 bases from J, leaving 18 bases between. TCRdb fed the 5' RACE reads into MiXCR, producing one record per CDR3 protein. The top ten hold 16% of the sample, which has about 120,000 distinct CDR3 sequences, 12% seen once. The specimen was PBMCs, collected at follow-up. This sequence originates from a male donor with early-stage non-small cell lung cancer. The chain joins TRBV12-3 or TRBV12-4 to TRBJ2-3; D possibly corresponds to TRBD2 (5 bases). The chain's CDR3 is CASGETDHRQYF. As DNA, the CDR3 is TGTGCCAGTGGGGAGACGGACCATAGGCAGTATTTT.